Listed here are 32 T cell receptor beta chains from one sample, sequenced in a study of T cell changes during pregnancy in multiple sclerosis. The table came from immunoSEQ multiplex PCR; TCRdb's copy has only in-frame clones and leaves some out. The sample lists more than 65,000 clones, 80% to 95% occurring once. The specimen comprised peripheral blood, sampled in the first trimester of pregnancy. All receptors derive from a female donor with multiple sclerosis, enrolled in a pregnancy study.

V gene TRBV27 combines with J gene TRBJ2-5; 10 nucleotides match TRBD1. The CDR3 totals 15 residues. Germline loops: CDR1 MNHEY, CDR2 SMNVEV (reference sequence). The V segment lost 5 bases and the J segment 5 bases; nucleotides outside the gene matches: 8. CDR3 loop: CASSARDRGPETQYF. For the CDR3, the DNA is TGTGCCAGCAGTGCCCGGGACAGGGGCCCGGAGACCCAGTACTTC.

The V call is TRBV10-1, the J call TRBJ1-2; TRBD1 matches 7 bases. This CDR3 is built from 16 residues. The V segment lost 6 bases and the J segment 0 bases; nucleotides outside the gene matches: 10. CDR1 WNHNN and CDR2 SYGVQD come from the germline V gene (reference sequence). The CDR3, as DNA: TGCGCCAGCAGCCAGGGGGTCCCAGGGCCTAACTATGGCTACACCTTC. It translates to CASSQGVPGPNYGYTF.

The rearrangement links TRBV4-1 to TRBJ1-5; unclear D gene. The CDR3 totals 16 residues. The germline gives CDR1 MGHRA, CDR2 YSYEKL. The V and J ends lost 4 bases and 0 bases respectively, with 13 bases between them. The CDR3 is CASSPRQAYSNQPQHF. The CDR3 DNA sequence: TGCGCCAGCAGCCCGAGACAAGCTTATAGCAATCAGCCCCAGCATTTT.

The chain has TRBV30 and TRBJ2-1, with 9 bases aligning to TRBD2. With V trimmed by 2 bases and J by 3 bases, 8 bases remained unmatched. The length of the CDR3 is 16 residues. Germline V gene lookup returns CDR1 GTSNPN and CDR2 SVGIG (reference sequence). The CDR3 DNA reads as TGTGCCTGGAGTAGGGGTAGCGGGAGATTCTACAATGAGCAGTTCTTC. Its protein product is CAWSRGSGRFYNEQFF.

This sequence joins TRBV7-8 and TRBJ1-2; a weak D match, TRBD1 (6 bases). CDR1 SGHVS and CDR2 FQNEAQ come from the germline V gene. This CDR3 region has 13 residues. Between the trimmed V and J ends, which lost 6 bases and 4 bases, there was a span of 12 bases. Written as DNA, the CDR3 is TGTGCCAGCAGGCCTCGGGGGGCCTATGGCTACACCTTC. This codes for CASRPRGAYGYTF.

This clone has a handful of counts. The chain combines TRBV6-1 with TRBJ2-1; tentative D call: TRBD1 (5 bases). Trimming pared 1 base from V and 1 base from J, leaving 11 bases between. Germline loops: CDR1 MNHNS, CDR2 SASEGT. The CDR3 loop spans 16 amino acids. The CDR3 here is CASSEEVGASYNEQFF. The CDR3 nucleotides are TGTGCCAGCAGTGAAGAAGTTGGGGCTTCCTACAATGAGCAGTTCTTC.

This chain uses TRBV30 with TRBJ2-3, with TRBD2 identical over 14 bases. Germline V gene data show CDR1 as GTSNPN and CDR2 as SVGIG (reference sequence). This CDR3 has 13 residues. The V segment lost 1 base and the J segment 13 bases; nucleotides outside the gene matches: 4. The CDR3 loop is CAWSARTSGRKYF. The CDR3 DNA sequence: TGTGCCTGGAGTGCGCGGACTAGCGGGAGGAAGTATTTT. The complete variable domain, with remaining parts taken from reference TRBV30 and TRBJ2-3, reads SQTIHQWPATLVQPVGSPLSLECTVEGTSNPNLYWYRQAAGRGLQLLFYSVGIGQISSEVPQNLSASRPQDRQFILSSKKLLLSDSGFYLCAWSARTSGRKYFGPGTRLTVL.

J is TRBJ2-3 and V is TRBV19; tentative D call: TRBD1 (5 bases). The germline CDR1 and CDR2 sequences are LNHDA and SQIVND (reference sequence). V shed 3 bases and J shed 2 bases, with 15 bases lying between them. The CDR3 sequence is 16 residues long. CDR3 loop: CASSIPGETVTDTQYF. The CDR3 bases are TGTGCCAGTAGTATTCCAGGAGAGACAGTCACAGATACGCAGTATTTT.

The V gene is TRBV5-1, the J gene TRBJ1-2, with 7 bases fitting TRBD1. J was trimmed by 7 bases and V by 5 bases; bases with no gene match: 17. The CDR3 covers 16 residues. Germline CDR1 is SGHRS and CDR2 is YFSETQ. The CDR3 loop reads CASSPTGASLGFGYTF. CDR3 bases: TGCGCCAGCAGTCCTACAGGGGCATCTCTTGGATTTGGCTACACCTTC.

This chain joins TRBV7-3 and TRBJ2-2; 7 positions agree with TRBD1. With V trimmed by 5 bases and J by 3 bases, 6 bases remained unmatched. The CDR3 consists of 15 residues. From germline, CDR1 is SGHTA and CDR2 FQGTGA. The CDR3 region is CASSPRTGYTGELFF. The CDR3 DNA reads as TGTGCCAGCAGCCCCAGGACAGGATACACCGGGGAGCTGTTTTTT.

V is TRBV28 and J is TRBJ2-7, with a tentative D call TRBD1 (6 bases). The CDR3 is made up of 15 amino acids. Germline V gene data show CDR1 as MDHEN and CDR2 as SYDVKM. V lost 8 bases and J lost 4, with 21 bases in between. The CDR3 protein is CASSNPGAGFYEQYF. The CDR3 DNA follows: TGTGCCAGCTCCAATCCAGGGGCAGGCTTTTACGAGCAGTACTTC. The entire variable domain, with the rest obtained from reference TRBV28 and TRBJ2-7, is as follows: DVKVTQSSRYLVKRTGEKVFLECVQDMDHENMFWYRQDPGLGLRLIYFSYDVKMKEKGDIPEGYSVSREKKERFSLILESASTNQTSMYLCASSNPGAGFYEQYFGPGTRLTVT.

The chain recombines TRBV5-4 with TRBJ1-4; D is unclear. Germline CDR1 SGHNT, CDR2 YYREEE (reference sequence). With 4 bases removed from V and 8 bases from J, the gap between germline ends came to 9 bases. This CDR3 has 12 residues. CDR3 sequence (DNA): TGTGCCAGCAGCACCGACGGGGAAAAACTGTTTTTT. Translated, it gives CASSTDGEKLFF.

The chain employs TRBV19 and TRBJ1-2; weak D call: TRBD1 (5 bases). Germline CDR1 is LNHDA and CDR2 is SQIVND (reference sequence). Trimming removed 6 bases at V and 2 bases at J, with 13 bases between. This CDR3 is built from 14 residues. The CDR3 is CASSLHRTNYGYTF. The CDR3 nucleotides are TGTGCCAGTAGCCTCCACAGGACGAACTATGGCTACACCTTC.

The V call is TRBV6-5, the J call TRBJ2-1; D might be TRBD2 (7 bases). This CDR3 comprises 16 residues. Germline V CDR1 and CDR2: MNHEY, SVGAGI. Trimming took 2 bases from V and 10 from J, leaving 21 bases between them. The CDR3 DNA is TGTGCCAGCAGTTACGGGACCCTTGGGGGGGGCGGGGAGCAGTTCTTC. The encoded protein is CASSYGTLGGGGEQFF.

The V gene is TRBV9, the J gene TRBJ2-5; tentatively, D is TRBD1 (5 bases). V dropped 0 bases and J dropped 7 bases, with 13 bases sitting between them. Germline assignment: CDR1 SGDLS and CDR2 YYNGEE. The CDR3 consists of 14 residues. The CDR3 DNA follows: TGTGCCAGCAGCGTAGAGGACACTATAGGGACCCAGTACTTC. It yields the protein CASSVEDTIGTQYF.

The CDR3 DNA reads as TGTGCCAGCAGAACTAGCGGTCTCAATGAGCAGTTCTTC. It is translated as CASRTSGLNEQFF. This chain joins TRBV6-5 and TRBJ2-1, with 8 bases lining up with TRBD2. V was pared by 6 bases and J by 6 bases, with 4 bases of the junction left unmatched. The CDR3 length is 13 residues. Germline V gene lookup returns CDR1 MNHEY and CDR2 SVGAGI.

This chain's CDR3 is CASSSTGAENIQYF. The CDR3 bases are TGTGCCAGCAGTTCCACAGGGGCTGAAAACATTCAGTACTTC. The V and J genes are TRBV28 and TRBJ2-4, with TRBD1 matching over 7 bases. The CDR3 length is 14 residues. In germline, CDR1 is MDHEN, CDR2 SYDVKM. V was clipped by 4 bases and J by 5 bases; unmatched bases: 5.

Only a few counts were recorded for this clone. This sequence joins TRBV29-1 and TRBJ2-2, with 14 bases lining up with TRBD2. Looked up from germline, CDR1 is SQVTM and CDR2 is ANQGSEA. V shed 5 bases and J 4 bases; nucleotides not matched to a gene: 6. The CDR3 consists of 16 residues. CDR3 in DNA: TGCAGCGTTTCGACTAGCGGGAGGGCCGTCACCGGGGAGCTGTTTTTT. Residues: CSVSTSGRAVTGELFF.

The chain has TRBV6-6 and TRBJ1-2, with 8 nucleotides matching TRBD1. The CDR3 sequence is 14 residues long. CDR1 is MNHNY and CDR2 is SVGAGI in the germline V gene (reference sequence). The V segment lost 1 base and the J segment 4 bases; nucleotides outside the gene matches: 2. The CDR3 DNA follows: TGTGCCAGCAGTTACTTACAGGGGGGCTATGGCTACACCTTC. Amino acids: CASSYLQGGYGYTF.

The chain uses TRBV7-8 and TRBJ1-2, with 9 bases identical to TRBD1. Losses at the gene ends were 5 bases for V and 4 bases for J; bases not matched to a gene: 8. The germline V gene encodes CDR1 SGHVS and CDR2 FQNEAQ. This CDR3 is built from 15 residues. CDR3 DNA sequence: TGTGCCAGCAGCCAGGACAGGGGTGATTTCTATGGCTACACCTTC. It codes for CASSQDRGDFYGYTF. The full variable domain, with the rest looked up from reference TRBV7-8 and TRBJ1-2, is GAGVSQSPRYKVAKRGQDVALRCDPISGHVSLFWYQQALGQGPEFLTYFQNEAQLDKSGLPSDRFFAERPEGSVSTLKIQRTQQEDSAVYLCASSQDRGDFYGYTFGSGTRLTVV.

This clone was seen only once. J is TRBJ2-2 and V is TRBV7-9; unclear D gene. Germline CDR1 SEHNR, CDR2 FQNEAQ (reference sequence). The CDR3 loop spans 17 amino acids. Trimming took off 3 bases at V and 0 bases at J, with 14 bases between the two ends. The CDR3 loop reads CASSLLLPLSNTGELFF. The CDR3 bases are TGTGCCAGCAGCTTGCTATTACCCCTATCGAACACCGGGGAGCTGTTTTTT.

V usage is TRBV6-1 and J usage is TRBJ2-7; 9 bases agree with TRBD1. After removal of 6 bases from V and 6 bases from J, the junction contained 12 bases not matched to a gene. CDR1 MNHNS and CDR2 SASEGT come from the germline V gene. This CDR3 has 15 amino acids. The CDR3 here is CASSPTDRGVREQYF. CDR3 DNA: TGTGCCAGCAGCCCCACTGACAGGGGGGTTCGCGAGCAGTACTTC.

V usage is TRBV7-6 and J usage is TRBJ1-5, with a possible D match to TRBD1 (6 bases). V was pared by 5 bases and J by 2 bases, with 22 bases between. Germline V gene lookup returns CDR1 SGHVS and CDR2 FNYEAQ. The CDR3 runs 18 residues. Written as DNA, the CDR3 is TGTGCCAGCAGCCCACGCCCGCACAGGGCCGGAGGCAATCAGCCCCAGCATTTT. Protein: CASSPRPHRAGGNQPQHF.

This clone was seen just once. In DNA, the CDR3 is TGTGCCATCAGTGAGGAGATGAACACTGAAGCTTTCTTT. Its protein is CAISEEMNTEAFF. J is TRBJ1-1 and V is TRBV10-3; D gene unclear. V gave up 2 bases and J gave up 0 bases, with 4 bases separating them. The CDR3 covers 13 residues. The V gene's germline CDR1 is ENHRY and CDR2 SYGVKD.

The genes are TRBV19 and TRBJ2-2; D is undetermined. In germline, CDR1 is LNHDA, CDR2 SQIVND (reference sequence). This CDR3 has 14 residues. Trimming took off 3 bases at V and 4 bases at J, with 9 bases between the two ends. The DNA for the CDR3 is TGTGCCAGTAGTATGGGCAGGATCACCGGGGAGCTGTTTTTT. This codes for CASSMGRITGELFF.

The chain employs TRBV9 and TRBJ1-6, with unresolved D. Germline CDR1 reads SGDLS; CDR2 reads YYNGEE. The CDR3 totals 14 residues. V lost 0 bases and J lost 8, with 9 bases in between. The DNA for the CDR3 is TGTGCCAGCAGCGTAGATAAGAAGCATTCACCCCTCCACTTT. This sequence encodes CASSVDKKHSPLHF.

The CDR3 sequence is CASSSSTGEQFF. The CDR3 DNA follows: TGTGCCAGCAGCTCCTCTACGGGGGAGCAGTTCTTC. The J gene is TRBJ2-1, the V gene TRBV5-4, with D perhaps matching TRBD2 (5 bases). V lost 3 bases to trimming and J lost 10 bases, with 11 bases between them. CDR3 length equals 12 residues. The germline gives CDR1 SGHNT, CDR2 YYREEE (reference sequence).

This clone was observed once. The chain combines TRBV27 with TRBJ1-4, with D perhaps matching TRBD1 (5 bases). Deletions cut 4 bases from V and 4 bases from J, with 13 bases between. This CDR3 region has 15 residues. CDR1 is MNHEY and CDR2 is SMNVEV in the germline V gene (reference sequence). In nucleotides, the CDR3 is TGTGCCAGCAGTTCGTTGGACATGCTTAATGAAAAACTGTTTTTT. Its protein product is CASSSLDMLNEKLFF.

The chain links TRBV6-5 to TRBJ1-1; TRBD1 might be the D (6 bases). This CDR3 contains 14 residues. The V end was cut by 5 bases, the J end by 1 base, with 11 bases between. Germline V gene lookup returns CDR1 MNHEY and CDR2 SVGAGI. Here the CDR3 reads CASSLQGPNTEAFF. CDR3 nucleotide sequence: TGTGCCAGCAGTCTACAGGGACCGAACACTGAAGCTTTCTTT.

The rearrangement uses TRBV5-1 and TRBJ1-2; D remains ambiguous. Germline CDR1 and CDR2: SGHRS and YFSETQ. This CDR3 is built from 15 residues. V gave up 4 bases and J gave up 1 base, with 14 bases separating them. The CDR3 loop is CASSPNAGYNYGYTF. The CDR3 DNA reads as TGCGCCAGCAGCCCGAACGCAGGCTATAACTATGGCTACACCTTC.

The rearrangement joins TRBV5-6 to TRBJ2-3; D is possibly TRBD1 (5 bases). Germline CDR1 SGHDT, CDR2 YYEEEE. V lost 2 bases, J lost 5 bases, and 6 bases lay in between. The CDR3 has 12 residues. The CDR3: CASSFREDTQYF. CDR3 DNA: TGTGCCAGCAGCTTCAGGGAAGATACGCAGTATTTT.

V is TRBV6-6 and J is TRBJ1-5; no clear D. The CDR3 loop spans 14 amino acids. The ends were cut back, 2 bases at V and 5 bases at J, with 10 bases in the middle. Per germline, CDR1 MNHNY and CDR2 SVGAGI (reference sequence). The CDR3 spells CASSYGGVHQPQHF. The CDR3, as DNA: TGTGCCAGCAGTTACGGCGGGGTACATCAGCCCCAGCATTTT.